Reported below is one TCR beta chain. Its target is not known. These data belong to a study of shared clonotypes between healthy human individuals. The deep-level immunoSEQ assay was used. Clones were read by immunoSEQ multiplex PCR, and TCRdb kept only the in-frame ones, dropping some. The table lists about 1 million clones, roughly 80% of them singletons. The CDR3 length is 13 residues. Germline CDR1 and CDR2: GTSNPN and SVGIG (reference sequence). V shed 4 bases and J 7 bases; nucleotides not matched to a gene: 3. Study observations and caveats: Donor scarcity curtailed the genetic and exposure-history diversity represented herein.

The V gene is TRBV30, the J gene TRBJ1-4, with 10 bases aligning to TRBD1. The sequenced sample consisted of memory CD4+ T cells sorted from blood. The subset: CD45RA-negative fraction. The TCR sequence derives from a young man in good health. Here the CDR3 DNA reads TGTGCCTGGACCGGGACAGGGGCTGAAAAACTGTTTTTT. Translated: CAWTGTGAEKLFF. Together with reference TRBV30 and TRBJ1-4, the CDR3 gives the full variable domain: SQTIHQWPATLVQPVGSPLSLECTVEGTSNPNLYWYRQAAGRGLQLLFYSVGIGQISSEVPQNLSASRPQDRQFILSSKKLLLSDSGFYLCAWTGTGAEKLFFGSGTQLSVL.